This TCR beta chain originates from a study of beta chain features in type 1 diabetes. The overall study: All samples together contributed almost 110,000,000 sorted cells for examination. The study, taken as a whole, reports: Here, the possible influence of HLA type (on TCRB rearrangement) remained unresolved.

This clone was seen only a few times. The antigen remains unidentified. Isolated RNA was reverse transcribed in full, so expressed TCRB transcripts were sequenced. Profiling relied on immunoSEQ multiplex PCR, and the TCRdb table lists in-frame clones only, not all of them. The repertoire has hundreds of thousands of clones, roughly a sixth of them found once; the top ten carry about 0.086%. This CDR3 is built from 14 residues. V gave up 7 bases and J gave up 5 bases, with 18 bases separating them. CDR1 and CDR2 (germline): SEHNR, FQNEAQ (reference sequence). The sequenced sample was naive CD4+ T cells from blood. The J gene is TRBJ2-7, the V gene TRBV7-9; D remains unclear. The origin of this receptor is a man aged 18 to 30 in good health. The CDR3 spells CASTLLGPNHEQYF. The DNA for the CDR3 is TGTGCCAGCACCCTGCTAGGGCCTAACCACGAGCAGTACTTC.